This TCR beta chain was documented in a study of T cells in Graves' hyperthyroidism and ophthalmopathy. Overall study: Peripheral blood was secured at the point of initial diagnosis, before any treatment.

Study results and caveats: Ophthalmopathy was predicted by the model a median of approximately six months ahead of onset. Ophthalmopathy and stable hyperthyroidism were separated by a 13 V-J model. The blood repertoire included most of the expanded thyroid clonotypes above 0.001.

Germline V gene data show CDR1 as LGHDT and CDR2 as YNNKEL (reference sequence). V was cut by 1 base and J by 2 bases, with 18 bases left in between. The CDR3 is made up of 17 amino acids. The source material, RNA transcripts, was used to amplify TCR beta CDR3 regions. The HTBI primer set served for first-round RT-PCR of the TCR CDR3. Via MiXCR, TCRdb re-called the multiplex PCR reads, giving one row per CDR3 protein. The table records around 690,000 distinct CDR3 sequences, around 15% of them present only once. Regarding this clonotype: Its antigen is not known.

Sequenced material: blood. This clonotype originated in a man aged 50-59 years with Graves' hyperthyroidism. The chain carries TRBV3-1 and TRBJ2-7, with no clear D. The CDR3 loop is CASSQGILVGSPYEQYF. In nucleotides, the CDR3 is TGTGCCAGCAGCCAAGGTATCCTTGTGGGCAGCCCCTACGAGCAGTACTTC.